This TCR beta chain was obtained from a study of shared clonotypes between healthy human individuals. On the study more broadly: A couple of female and three male donors aged 18 to 49 were enrolled. Study results and limitations: Clonotype sharing across a handful of donors was observed for around 5% of naive CD4 clonotypes.

As originally analysed: ImmunoSEQ output held junction-only sequences without quality scores, so filtering differed. Sequencing used immunoSEQ multiplex PCR; TCRdb keeps in-frame clones, though not all of them. For V, J and clone size, that table is used; D and trimming come from the DNA. The sample includes millions of clones, approximately 94% of them seen just once. Naive CD8 populations comprised CD45RO-negative cells positively selected for CCR7, excluding terminally differentiated effector memory CD45RA+ cells. In the case of this clone: Its target is unknown.

Looked up from germline, CDR1 is MNHEY and CDR2 is SVGAGI. V was pared by 5 bases and J by 0 bases, with 11 bases between. The CDR3 is 15 amino acids. Sequenced input: naive CD8+ T cells from PBMCs. The clonotype comes from a young man in good health. Some clones in this sample may be carry-over from other donors' samples. The V and J genes are TRBV6-5 and TRBJ2-1; D is unresolved. CDR3 sequence (DNA): TGTGCCAGCAGTCCCGGACGCAACTCCTACAATGAGCAGTTCTTC. It specifies CASSPGRNSYNEQFF.